The 25 T cell receptor beta chains listed next were all sequenced from one sample in a study of T cells after yellow fever vaccination. TCRdb ran MiXCR on the 5' RACE reads and lists one entry per CDR3 protein. This table has over 35,000 distinct CDR3 sequences, more than 6% appearing once. Here the sequenced sample was PBMCs, either bulk or a sorted T-cell subset (CD4+, CD8+, memory, or dextramer-sorted; not recorded which), taken 45 days after the yellow fever booster vaccination. These TCRs come from a man younger than 40 who received the YFV17D yellow fever vaccine.

Many counts were recorded for this clonotype. V is TRBV20-1 and J is TRBJ2-5, with D possibly matching TRBD2 (5 bases). V was cut by 5 bases and J by 2 bases, with 15 bases left in between. Germline assignment: CDR1 DFQATT and CDR2 SNEGSKA (reference sequence). The CDR3 is made up of 14 amino acids. CDR3 region: CSAHPAGEQETQYF. CDR3 DNA sequence: TGCAGTGCTCACCCCGCCGGGGAACAAGAGACCCAGTACTTC.

At least ten counts were recorded for this clonotype. The J gene is TRBJ1-5, the V gene TRBV20-1; D perhaps matches TRBD1 (6 bases). The CDR3 has 14 amino acids. The V gene lost 4 bases and the J gene lost 3 bases, with 13 bases spanning the gap. Germline values: CDR1 DFQATT, CDR2 SNEGSKA (reference sequence). This CDR3 is CSANGGGINQPQHF. CDR3 sequence (DNA): TGCAGTGCTAACGGAGGGGGAATCAATCAGCCCCAGCATTTT.

Many counts were recorded for this clonotype. This chain uses TRBV20-1 with TRBJ2-1; 8 bases map to TRBD1. This CDR3 spans 15 amino acids. Looked up from germline, CDR1 is DFQATT and CDR2 is SNEGSKA (reference sequence). Trimming took 3 bases from V and 5 from J; bases not matched to a gene: 9. The CDR3 DNA reads as TGCAGTGCTAGTCCGCGGGACAGGTCTGACAATGAGCAGTTCTTC. Residues: CSASPRDRSDNEQFF.

This clonotype was picked up many times. CDR3 amino acids: CASRQAGETQYF. For the CDR3, the DNA is TGTGCCAGCCGACAGGCCGGGGAGACCCAGTACTTC. The gene calls are TRBV19 and TRBJ2-5, with D possibly being TRBD1 (6 bases). Germline V gene sequence: CDR1 LNHDA, CDR2 SQIVND (reference sequence). This CDR3 region has 12 residues. The germline V and J ends were trimmed by 9 bases and 5 bases, with 13 bases remaining between them.

This clonotype has a count of ten or more. The V call is TRBV6-2 or TRBV6-3, the J call TRBJ1-5, with D possibly matching TRBD1 (5 bases). The CDR3 spans 18 residues. The germline V and J ends were trimmed by 0 bases and 3 bases, with 18 bases remaining between them. CDR1 is MNHEY and CDR2 is SVGEGT in the germline V gene. The CDR3 reads CASSYSGRGWRLNQPQHF. CDR3 coding DNA: TGTGCCAGCAGTTACTCGGGAAGGGGATGGCGTCTCAATCAGCCCCAGCATTTT.

This chain uses TRBV5-6 with TRBJ2-5; 7 nucleotides match TRBD2. V gave up 4 bases and J gave up 1 base; unmatched junction bases: 4. Germline V CDR1 and CDR2: SGHDT, YYEEEE. The CDR3 is 14 residues long. DNA for the CDR3: TGTGCCAGCAGCAGCAGCGGGGCCCAAGAGACCCAGTACTTC. This sequence encodes CASSSSGAQETQYF.

This clonotype has at least ten counts. The chain is built from TRBV20-1 and TRBJ2-2; 7 bases are a match to TRBD2. V shed 0 bases and J 7 bases; nucleotides not matched to a gene: 8. The CDR3 length is 15 residues. Germline loops: CDR1 DFQATT, CDR2 SNEGSKA (reference sequence). The chain's CDR3 is CSARESQRGVGELFF. The CDR3 DNA is TGCAGTGCTAGAGAGTCTCAGCGGGGTGTCGGGGAGCTGTTTTTT.

This clonotype has a handful of counts. V usage is TRBV2 and J usage is TRBJ2-3, with D tentatively TRBD1 (5 bases). The CDR3 consists of 13 residues. Germline CDR1 SNHLY, CDR2 FYNNEI. V lost 7 bases and J 5 bases, leaving 13 bases between the germline ends. CDR3 in amino acids: CASNQGSVDTQYF. Here the CDR3 DNA reads TGTGCCAGCAATCAGGGATCCGTAGATACGCAGTATTTT.

This clonotype was detected many times. CDR3 amino acids: CSARDPRGGQPQHF. The DNA of the CDR3 is TGCAGTGCTAGAGATCCCAGGGGAGGACAGCCCCAGCATTTT. The chain has TRBV20-1 and TRBJ1-5, with D possibly TRBD1 on 6 matching bases. Deletions cut 0 bases from V and 7 bases from J, with 13 bases between. CDR1 is DFQATT, CDR2 SNEGSKA, per germline (reference sequence). This CDR3 contains 14 residues.

By share, this clonotype counts as medium-sized. The gene calls are TRBV7-2 and TRBJ2-5; the D gene is possibly TRBD2 (6 bases). Germline CDR1 and CDR2: SGHTA and FQGNSA. The CDR3 sequence is 13 residues long. V was shortened by 4 bases and J by 5 bases, with 11 bases between the two germline ends. This CDR3 reads CASSYGGVETQYF. DNA for the CDR3: TGTGCCAGCAGCTACGGGGGTGTGGAGACCCAGTACTTC.

This clonotype was detected many times. This sequence joins TRBV6-5 and TRBJ1-1; D remains unclear. V dropped 6 bases and J dropped 0 bases, with 8 bases sitting between them. The CDR3 spans 13 residues. Germline-derived CDR1 and CDR2 are MNHEY and SVGAGI. CDR3 protein: CASRYRVNTEAFF. DNA of the CDR3: TGTGCCAGCAGATATAGGGTGAACACTGAAGCTTTCTTT.

This clonotype was found many times. The DNA of the CDR3 is TGTGCCAGCAGCTTATCCGGGACTAGCGGGGTGCAGTACTTC. It encodes CASSLSGTSGVQYF. The chain links TRBV7-6 to TRBJ2-7; 13 nucleotides match TRBD2. Germline-derived CDR1 and CDR2 are SGHVS and FNYEAQ. This CDR3 region has 14 residues. V shed 2 bases, J shed 9 bases, and the junction held 4 bases outside the gene matches.

This chain connects TRBV20-1 to TRBJ2-1; the match to TRBD1 covers 7 bases. This CDR3 has 16 amino acids. Germline CDR1 DFQATT, CDR2 SNEGSKA (reference sequence). V was clipped by 2 bases and J by 1 base; unmatched bases: 8. The DNA for the CDR3 is TGCAGTGCTAGACCGTCAAGGGGGCTATCCTACAATGAGCAGTTCTTC. It translates to CSARPSRGLSYNEQFF.

This clonotype appeared many times. The chain carries TRBV19 and TRBJ2-2, with D perhaps matching TRBD1 (6 bases). In germline, CDR1 is LNHDA, CDR2 SQIVND (reference sequence). V lost 2 bases and J 2 bases, leaving 9 bases between the germline ends. CDR3 length: 15 amino acids. CDR3 sequence: CASSISGQNTGELFF. The CDR3 bases are TGTGCCAGTAGTATATCGGGACAAAACACCGGGGAGCTGTTTTTT. The variable domain in full, with the rest retrieved from reference TRBV19 and TRBJ2-2, is DGGITQSPKYLFRKEGQNVTLSCEQNLNHDAMYWYRQDPGQGLRLIYYSQIVNDFQKGDIAEGYSVSREKKESFPLTVTSAQKNPTAFYLCASSISGQNTGELFFGEGSRLTVL.

The rearrangement links TRBV5-6 to TRBJ2-2; unclear D gene. V was trimmed by 6 bases and J by 3 bases, leaving 15 bases between them. The germline CDR1 and CDR2 sequences are SGHDT and YYEEEE. This CDR3 contains 15 residues. DNA of the CDR3: TGTGCCAGCATCATAAAGAGTATGGACACCGGGGAGCTGTTTTTT. Its protein product is CASIIKSMDTGELFF.

This clonotype was counted at least ten times. The chain uses TRBV20-1 and TRBJ2-3, with D unresolved. V lost 5 bases and J lost 6, with 15 bases in between. CDR1 and CDR2 (germline): DFQATT, SNEGSKA (reference sequence). This CDR3 spans 13 amino acids. This chain's CDR3 is CSAPDRRMDTQYF. DNA for the CDR3: TGCAGTGCTCCGGACCGTAGAATGGATACGCAGTATTTT.

In its sample, this clonotype was seen a few times. This chain links TRBV5-6 with TRBJ2-2; D call uncertain. V shed 4 bases and J shed 3 bases, with 7 bases lying between them. This CDR3 is built from 13 residues. CDR1 is SGHDT, CDR2 YYEEEE, per germline. The CDR3 reads CASSRDHTGELFF. CDR3 sequence (DNA): TGTGCCAGCAGCCGAGATCACACCGGGGAGCTGTTTTTT.

This clonotype has a count of ten or more. V usage is TRBV6-2 or TRBV6-3 and J usage is TRBJ2-1; 13 bases map to TRBD2. Germline V lookup: CDR1 MNHEY, CDR2 SVGEGT. The CDR3 is 15 residues long. The V gene end was trimmed by 6 bases and the J gene end by 8 bases; junction bases not matched to a gene: 7. The CDR3 here is CASRFGLAGVDEQFF. CDR3 sequence (DNA): TGTGCCAGCAGATTCGGACTAGCGGGAGTAGATGAGCAGTTCTTC.

This clonotype was counted many times. This chain links TRBV7-8 with TRBJ2-7; 8 bases agree with TRBD2. Looked up from germline, CDR1 is SGHVS and CDR2 is FQNEAQ. This CDR3 has 12 residues. J lost 6 bases, V lost 4 bases, and 2 bases had no gene match. The CDR3 bases are TGTGCCAGCAGCTCCCGGGGGGGCGAGCAGTACTTC. Translation: CASSSRGGEQYF.

This clonotype was seen many times. The V gene is TRBV2, the J gene TRBJ2-1, with D perhaps TRBD1 (6 bases). The CDR3 is 14 residues long. Trimming pared 4 bases from V and 1 base from J, leaving 8 bases between. CDR1 is SNHLY, CDR2 FYNNEI, per germline. The CDR3 DNA follows: TGTGCCAGCAGTGTCAGGGGATCCTACAATGAGCAGTTCTTC. Its translation is CASSVRGSYNEQFF.

The genes are TRBV19 and TRBJ1-1, with 9 positions matching TRBD1. The CDR3 extends over 12 amino acids. V dropped 5 bases and J dropped 10; count of bases not matched to a gene: 5. Germline values: CDR1 LNHDA, CDR2 SQIVND (reference sequence). This chain's CDR3 is CASSENRGRAFF. The CDR3 nucleotides are TGTGCCAGTAGTGAGAACAGGGGGCGAGCTTTCTTT.

This clonotype was counted between two and nine times. The V and J genes are TRBV5-6 and TRBJ2-7; 13 positions match TRBD2. The CDR3 extends over 15 amino acids. The V and J ends lost 4 bases and 4 bases, in that order; junction bases with no gene match: 5. The germline V gene encodes CDR1 SGHDT and CDR2 YYEEEE. The chain's CDR3 is CASSRRTSGSYEQYF. The DNA for the CDR3 is TGTGCCAGCAGCCGGAGGACTAGCGGGAGTTACGAGCAGTACTTC.

This clonotype was seen at least ten times. The rearrangement uses TRBV6-1 and TRBJ1-2, with D possibly being TRBD1 (5 bases). CDR1 is MNHNS and CDR2 is SASEGT in the germline V gene. The V and J ends lost 5 bases and 5 bases respectively, with 15 bases between them. The CDR3 is 14 amino acids. The CDR3 bases are TGTGCCAGCAGTCCAAGCCCCACAGGTTATGGCTACACCTTC. Protein product: CASSPSPTGYGYTF.

This clonotype was counted a few times. The rearrangement joins TRBV15 to TRBJ2-7; 9 nucleotides align to TRBD1. The J segment lost 3 bases and the V segment lost 2 bases, leaving 8 bases of the junction unmatched. Germline CDR1 is LNHNV and CDR2 is YYDKDF (reference sequence). The CDR3 covers 16 residues. CDR3 bases: TGTGCCACCAGCAGACCCACCCGGGGACAGGGCTACGAGCAGTACTTC. It is translated as CATSRPTRGQGYEQYF.

This clonotype was counted many times. The chain links TRBV12-3 or TRBV12-4 to TRBJ2-1; D tentatively fits TRBD1 or TRBD2 (5 bases each). V lost 3 bases to trimming and J lost 4 bases, with 13 bases between them. The CDR3 runs to 15 residues. This CDR3 reads CASSFGTRTYNEQFF. In nucleotides, the CDR3 is TGTGCCAGCAGTTTCGGGACCAGGACGTACAATGAGCAGTTCTTC.